The entry that follows covers one T cell receptor beta chain sequence. Using immunoSEQ multiplex PCR, the repertoire was profiled, and TCRdb retains in-frame clones only, with some absent. The top ten hold around 0.9% of the sample, which has under 65,000 clones, approximately 90% seen once. The sample originates from a study of control samples from healthy donors and cancer patients. CDR3 size: 15 residues. V dropped 0 bases and J dropped 0 bases, with 6 bases sitting between them. Germline CDR1 and CDR2: LNHNV and YYDKDF (reference sequence). What was sequenced was PBMCs. The receptor was isolated from a man in his thirties or forties with colorectal cancer. The chain uses TRBV15 and TRBJ1-5, with unresolved D. This CDR3 reads CATSREGNSNQPQHF. The CDR3 DNA sequence: TGTGCCACCAGCAGAGAAGGGAATAGCAATCAGCCCCAGCATTTT.